A selection of T cell receptor beta chains follows, all from one sample in a study of early T cells in non-severe SARS-CoV-2 infection. Via MiXCR, TCRdb re-called the 5' RACE reads, giving one row per CDR3 protein. This sample has tens of thousands of distinct CDR3 sequences, with under 7.5% found just once. The starting material was whole blood, obtained at baseline. These receptors came from an adult who was a healthcare worker with PCR-confirmed SARS-CoV-2 infection or an uninfected control (not recorded which). Each CDR3 is given with its conserved first and last residue. D genes are given only for firm matches. Expanded clones get a size class; other rows say once, few or many, or leave the size out.

V: TRBV7-2; J: TRBJ1-1; size: .; D: .; DNA: TGTGCCAGCAGCTTGGGACACCAGAACACTGAAGCTTTCTTT; CDR3: CASSLGHQNTEAFF
V: TRBV28; J: TRBJ2-5; size: many; D: .; DNA: TGTGCCAGCAGTTTAAGGCTCCGTCTGGAGACCCAGTACTTC; CDR3: CASSLRLRLETQYF
V: TRBV5-5; J: TRBJ1-1; size: many; D: .; DNA: TGTGCCAGCAGCCCCGGTAGGGGAGGCGGGAACACTGAAGCTTTCTTT; CDR3: CASSPGRGGGNTEAFF
V: TRBV29-1; J: TRBJ2-5; size: .; D: TRBD2; DNA: TGCAGCGTTGATGGGGGGGACCACCAAGAGACCCAGTACTTC; CDR3: CSVDGGDHQETQYF
V: TRBV6-6; J: TRBJ1-1; size: .; D: .; DNA: TGTGCCAGCAGTTACGCCTGGCGGTCGAACACTGAAGCTTTCTTT; CDR3: CASSYAWRSNTEAFF
V: TRBV20-1; J: TRBJ2-3; size: few; D: TRBD2; DNA: TGCAGTGCAAATGGACTAGCGAACACAGATACGCAGTATTTT; CDR3: CSANGLANTDTQYF
V: TRBV7-6; J: TRBJ2-5; size: many; D: .; DNA: TGTGCCAGCAGCTTAGATCCGGGGCTGATCCAAGAGACCCAGTACTTC; CDR3: CASSLDPGLIQETQYF
V: TRBV10-3; J: TRBJ1-5; size: many; D: .; DNA: TGTGCCATCAGTGGTTCCGGGGGCGATCAGCCCCAGCATTTT; CDR3: CAISGSGGDQPQHF
V: TRBV28; J: TRBJ2-5; size: many; D: TRBD2; DNA: TGTGCCAGCAGTTTAGGTTACTGGGAGGGGACCCAGTACTTC; CDR3: CASSLGYWEGTQYF
V: TRBV12-3/TRBV12-4; J: TRBJ2-7; size: few; D: TRBD1; DNA: TGTGCCAGCAGTTCCCGACAGGGGGTTTCGACCTACGAGCAGTACTTC; CDR3: CASSSRQGVSTYEQYF
V: TRBV13; J: TRBJ2-1; size: few; D: TRBD2; DNA: TGTGCCAGCATTGAACTAGCGGACTCCTACAATGAGCAGTTCTTC; CDR3: CASIELADSYNEQFF
V: TRBV2; J: TRBJ2-7; size: .; D: TRBD2; DNA: TGTGCCAGCAGTGCTTCCGGGACTAGCGGGTCCTACGAGCAGTACTTC; CDR3: CASSASGTSGSYEQYF
V: TRBV19; J: TRBJ2-3; size: .; D: .; DNA: TGTGCCAGTAGTATATATTCCGACAGGCGTGGGGATACGCAGTATTTT; CDR3: CASSIYSDRRGDTQYF
V: TRBV7-2; J: TRBJ1-5; size: many; D: TRBD1; DNA: TGTGCCAGCAGCTTTGGGACAGGGGGAGGGAATCAGCCCCAGCATTTT; CDR3: CASSFGTGGGNQPQHF
V: TRBV30; J: TRBJ2-3; size: few; D: TRBD1; DNA: TGTGCCTGGACTCCTCCAGGGGGCGCGCAGTATTTT; CDR3: CAWTPPGGAQYF
V: TRBV29-1; J: TRBJ1-5; size: many; D: .; DNA: TGCAGCGTTGCAGAAAACAATCAGCCCCAGCATTTT; CDR3: CSVAENNQPQHF
V: TRBV10-3; J: TRBJ2-7; size: many; D: TRBD1; DNA: TGTGCCATCAGGTCCGGGACAGGGACAAGGGAGCAGTACTTC; CDR3: CAIRSGTGTREQYF
V: TRBV4-2; J: TRBJ1-5; size: few; D: .; DNA: TGTGCCAGCAGCCGAGCCGGAGATCTAAATCAGCCCCAGCATTTT; CDR3: CASSRAGDLNQPQHF
V: TRBV28; J: TRBJ2-7; size: few; D: .; DNA: TGTGCCAGCCATGAGGGCTACGAGCAGTACTTC; CDR3: CASHEGYEQYF
V: TRBV4-2; J: TRBJ2-3; size: .; D: .; DNA: TGTGCCAGCAGCCAACCGGCTAGAGGCACAGATACGCAGTATTTT; CDR3: CASSQPARGTDTQYF
V: TRBV19; J: TRBJ1-5; size: many; D: .; DNA: TGTGCCTCAACAGGGCCCGGGCAGGTTAGCAATCAGCCCCAGCATTTT; CDR3: CASTGPGQVSNQPQHF
V: TRBV7-9; J: TRBJ2-2; size: few; D: .; DNA: TGTGCCAGCAGCTTCCACACGAACACCGGGGAGCTGTTTTTT; CDR3: CASSFHTNTGELFF
V: TRBV29-1; J: TRBJ2-3; size: many; D: .; DNA: TGCAGCGTCCGGACCTTCACAGATACGCAGTATTTT; CDR3: CSVRTFTDTQYF
V: TRBV7-9; J: TRBJ1-1; size: many; D: TRBD1; DNA: TGTGCCAGCAGCTCACAGGGGAGGAACACTGAAGCTTTCTTT; CDR3: CASSSQGRNTEAFF
V: TRBV7-9; J: TRBJ2-2; size: few; D: TRBD2; DNA: TGTGCCAGCAGCTTCAGCGGGGCGAACACCGGGGAGCTGTTTTTT; CDR3: CASSFSGANTGELFF
V: TRBV7-2; J: TRBJ2-2; size: few; D: TRBD2; DNA: TGTGCCAGCAGCTTAGTCGGGGGGAGGAACACCGGGGAGCTGTTTTTT; CDR3: CASSLVGGRNTGELFF
V: TRBV19; J: TRBJ2-2; size: few; D: .; DNA: TGTGCCAGTAACGCGAATCAGAACGGGGAGCTGTTTTTT; CDR3: CASNANQNGELFF